The 30 T cell receptor beta chains presented below share a single source sample, sequenced in a study of early T cells in non-severe SARS-CoV-2 infection. TCRdb recomputed calls from the 5' RACE reads with MiXCR, one row per CDR3 protein. Here the sample spans about 55,000 distinct CDR3 sequences, roughly an eighth being singletons. The sequenced sample was whole blood, obtained at baseline. The receptor set was obtained from an adult who was a healthcare worker with PCR-confirmed SARS-CoV-2 infection or an uninfected control (not recorded which).

This clonotype was observed a few times. The rearrangement links TRBV9 to TRBJ2-3, with D unclear. Trimming left V 1 base short and J 1 base short, with 4 bases between. The germline CDR1 and CDR2 sequences are SGDLS and YYNGEE. The CDR3 sequence is 13 residues long. The DNA for the CDR3 is TGTGCCAGCAGCGTAACCGGCACAGATACGCAGTATTTT. As protein: CASSVTGTDTQYF.

A few counts support this clonotype. The genes are TRBV4-1 and TRBJ2-7; TRBD2 matches at 15 bases. V lost 1 base, J lost 10 bases, and 8 bases stayed unmatched. Germline assignment: CDR1 MGHRA and CDR2 YSYEKL. The CDR3 runs to 16 residues. In nucleotides, the CDR3 is TGCGCCAGCAGCCAAGTTAAGGGACTAGCGGGGGGCCATCAGTACTTC. Amino acid sequence: CASSQVKGLAGGHQYF.

This clonotype was seen more than once but under ten times. The chain recombines TRBV27 with TRBJ2-7; 12 positions match TRBD2. J lost 7 bases, V lost 2 bases, and 6 bases had no gene match. Germline values: CDR1 MNHEY, CDR2 SMNVEV (reference sequence). The CDR3 totals 15 residues. In DNA form, the CDR3 reads TGTGCCAGCAGTTTAGCGGCTAGCGGGAGGGAAGAGCAGTACTTC. Translating gives CASSLAASGREEQYF.

This clonotype was recorded many times. This rearrangement joins TRBV5-1 to TRBJ1-5; 7 positions agree with TRBD1. The germline CDR1 and CDR2 sequences are SGHRS and YFSETQ. This CDR3 is built from 17 residues. After removal of 4 bases from V and 3 bases from J, the junction contained 13 bases not matched to a gene. The CDR3 sequence: CASSLGDREEHNQPQHF. In DNA, the CDR3 is TGCGCCAGCAGCCTTGGTGACAGGGAAGAGCACAATCAGCCCCAGCATTTT. Full variable domain (outside the CDR3, taken from reference TRBV5-1 and TRBJ1-5): KAGVTQTPRYLIKTRGQQVTLSCSPISGHRSVSWYQQTPGQGLQFLFEYFSETQRNKGNFPGRFSGRQFSNSRSEMNVSTLELGDSALYLCASSLGDREEHNQPQHFGDGTRLSIL.

The chain uses TRBV19 and TRBJ2-1, with D unresolved. The V end lost 5 bases, the J end lost 3 bases, and 11 bases lay between the germline ends. This CDR3 region has 14 residues. The germline gives CDR1 LNHDA, CDR2 SQIVND (reference sequence). In nucleotides, the CDR3 is TGTGCCAGTAGTTATTGGAGCAGCTACAATGAGCAGTTCTTC. Translated, it gives CASSYWSSYNEQFF. Supplemented by reference TRBV19 and TRBJ2-1, the full variable domain reads DGGITQSPKYLFRKEGQNVTLSCEQNLNHDAMYWYRQDPGQGLRLIYYSQIVNDFQKGDIAEGYSVSREKKESFPLTVTSAQKNPTAFYLCASSYWSSYNEQFFGPGTRLTVL.

Ten or more counts support this clonotype. The CDR3 sequence is CASSLDRGLSYEQYF. DNA for the CDR3: TGTGCCAGCAGCCTAGACAGGGGGCTCTCCTACGAGCAGTACTTC. The chain combines TRBV7-2 with TRBJ2-7, with 10 positions matching TRBD1. The CDR3 is 15 residues long. J lost 0 bases, V lost 5 bases, and 4 bases had no gene match. Germline-derived CDR1 and CDR2 are SGHTA and FQGNSA.

In this sample, this clonotype turned up once. J is TRBJ1-2 and V is TRBV5-8; D not resolved. Trimming removed 0 bases from V and 4 bases from J, with 10 bases in between. The CDR3 runs to 14 residues. Germline V gene sequence: CDR1 SGHTS, CDR2 YDEGEE. CDR3 sequence: CASSLGPIIYGYTF. The CDR3, as DNA: TGTGCCAGCAGCTTGGGGCCGATTATCTATGGCTACACCTTC.

This clonotype has more than one count but fewer than ten. At one end the junction does not follow the germline gene, possibly because of a read error. The J gene is TRBJ2-5, the V gene TRBV7-9, with 11 bases matching TRBD1. CDR1 and CDR2 from the germline V gene are SEHNR and FQNEAQ (reference sequence). The CDR3 contains 16 residues. CDR3 in DNA: TGTGACAGCAGCTCCCGGGACAGGGGGTTCCCAGAGACCCAGTACTTC. Protein product: CDSSSRDRGFPETQYF.

This clonotype was observed a handful of times. The rearrangement links TRBV7-2 to TRBJ2-2; D may be TRBD2 (5 bases). Trimming stripped 7 bases from V and 2 bases from J, with 11 bases between. The CDR3 is 14 residues long. The germline CDR1 and CDR2 sequences are SGHTA and FQGNSA. The CDR3 DNA follows: TGTGCCAGCATCCTAGCCCCCAACACCGGGGAGCTGTTTTTT. It yields the protein CASILAPNTGELFF. The variable domain in full, completed from reference TRBV7-2 and TRBJ2-2, reads GAGVSQSPSNKVTEKGKDVELRCDPISGHTALYWYRQSLGQGLEFLIYFQGNSAPDKSGLPSDRFSAERTGGSVSTLTIQRTQQEDSAVYLCASILAPNTGELFFGEGSRLTVL.

DNA for the CDR3: TGTGCCAGCAGCCCCCAGCGGGCCACCTCTTACGAGCAGTACTTC. Residues: CASSPQRATSYEQYF. V is TRBV11-2 and J is TRBJ2-7, with a possible D match to TRBD2 (6 bases). Looked up from germline, CDR1 is SGHAT and CDR2 is FQNNGV. This CDR3 contains 15 residues. Trimming cost V 5 bases and J 4 bases, with 18 bases left between them.

The chain links TRBV20-1 to TRBJ1-1; D gene uncertain. Germline-derived CDR1 and CDR2 are DFQATT and SNEGSKA (reference sequence). Trimming stripped 5 bases from V and 6 bases from J, with 19 bases between. The CDR3 contains 14 residues. The CDR3 is CSARRETEGAEAFF. CDR3 nucleotides: TGCAGTGCTCGAAGAGAGACGGAGGGTGCTGAAGCTTTCTTT.

The genes are TRBV28 and TRBJ1-4; D is unclear. Germline V gives CDR1 MDHEN, CDR2 SYDVKM. V gave up 2 bases and J gave up 8 bases, with 6 bases separating them. The CDR3 is made up of 12 amino acids. Here the CDR3 DNA reads TGTGCCAGCAGTTTACGCCAGGAAAAACTGTTTTTT. Its translation is CASSLRQEKLFF.

This clonotype was recorded a few times. The chain has TRBV12-3 or TRBV12-4 and TRBJ1-4, with TRBD1 matching 7 bases. The CDR3 totals 13 residues. V gave up 8 bases and J gave up 4 bases; unmatched junction bases: 4. Here the CDR3 DNA reads TGTGCCAGCCGGGGACAGCGTAATGAAAAACTGTTTTTT. Translation gives CASRGQRNEKLFF.

The rearrangement links TRBV28 to TRBJ2-1; tentatively, D is TRBD1 or TRBD2 (6 bases each). Germline V gene data show CDR1 as MDHEN and CDR2 as SYDVKM. V was trimmed by 8 bases and J by 8 bases, leaving 19 bases between them. CDR3 length: 14 residues. In nucleotides, the CDR3 is TGTGCCAGCCGTAGGCCGGGGGCGCAGGATGAGCAGTTCTTC. Amino acid sequence: CASRRPGAQDEQFF.

The rearrangement uses TRBV3-1 and TRBJ1-3; D gene uncertain. The CDR3 runs 14 residues. The germline CDR1 and CDR2 sequences are LGHDT and YNNKEL (reference sequence). Trimming pared 1 base from V and 6 bases from J, leaving 10 bases between. CDR3 region: CASSQGLSENTIYF. Written as DNA, the CDR3 is TGTGCCAGCAGCCAAGGCCTTTCGGAAAACACCATATATTTT.

This clonotype showed up just a few times. V usage is TRBV6-5 and J usage is TRBJ1-2; TRBD1 agrees at 11 bases. The CDR3 has 14 residues. Germline CDR1 MNHEY, CDR2 SVGAGI. The ends lost 7 bases at V and 5 bases at J; junction bases unmatched: 6. The CDR3 region has the DNA TGTGCCAGCACCCCAGGACAGGGGGCTTATGGCTACACCTTC. Translating it yields CASTPGQGAYGYTF.

This chain connects TRBV18 to TRBJ2-2; D gene unclear. CDR1 and CDR2 (germline): KGHSH, LQKENI. V shed 6 bases and J shed 4 bases, with 6 bases lying between them. There are 12 residues in the CDR3. The CDR3 nucleotides read TGTGCCAGCTCGTACCCCACCGGGGAGCTGTTTTTT. This translates into CASSYPTGELFF.

The sample holds many counts of this clonotype. The V gene is TRBV7-3, the J gene TRBJ1-1, with D possibly being TRBD1 (5 bases). The germline CDR1 and CDR2 sequences are SGHTA and FQGTGA. The CDR3 totals 16 residues. The germline V and J ends were trimmed by 5 bases and 3 bases, with 19 bases remaining between them. DNA for the CDR3: TGTGCCAGCAGCCTAATGCGTCGGGGGATGGACACTGAAGCTTTCTTT. This encodes CASSLMRRGMDTEAFF.

J is TRBJ2-7 and V is TRBV7-9; D call uncertain. The germline CDR1 and CDR2 sequences are SEHNR and FQNEAQ (reference sequence). This CDR3 contains 15 residues. Trimming stripped 5 bases from V and 6 bases from J, with 20 bases between. The CDR3 DNA reads TGTGCCAGCAGCCCAAGGGTCGGCAGGACGGGCGAGCAGTACTTC. Translation gives CASSPRVGRTGEQYF.

The table lists this clonotype with a few counts. J is TRBJ1-2 and V is TRBV6-5; D uncertain. V was pared by 0 bases and J by 1 base, with 6 bases between. Germline CDR1 reads MNHEY; CDR2 reads SVGAGI. The CDR3 is made up of 14 amino acids. The CDR3, as DNA: TGTGCCAGCAGTTACTCGGAGGGTAACTATGGCTACACCTTC. The encoded protein is CASSYSEGNYGYTF.

The chain's CDR3 is CASSYSSAAAGKLFF. CDR3 DNA: TGTGCCAGCAGTTACTCGAGTGCGGCCGCCGGAAAACTGTTTTTT. The chain couples TRBV6-5 to TRBJ1-4, with D hard to call. The CDR3 sequence is 15 residues long. Germline CDR1 reads MNHEY; CDR2 reads SVGAGI. Deletions cut 0 bases from V and 10 bases from J, with 15 bases between.

V usage is TRBV19 and J usage is TRBJ2-7, with 10 bases identical to TRBD2. The V gene's germline CDR1 is LNHDA and CDR2 SQIVND (reference sequence). J lost 0 bases, V lost 8 bases, and 7 bases had no gene match. The CDR3 extends over 15 amino acids. In DNA, the CDR3 is TGTGCCAGTGGCCTAGCGGGGGTCCCCTCCTACGAGCAGTACTTC. It codes for CASGLAGVPSYEQYF.

This clonotype has only a few counts. The rearrangement links TRBV5-1 to TRBJ2-7; D may match TRBD1 or TRBD2 (6 bases each). V dropped 4 bases and J dropped 5 bases, with 19 bases sitting between them. The CDR3 totals 15 residues. Germline assignment: CDR1 SGHRS and CDR2 YFSETQ. CDR3 sequence (DNA): TGCGCCAGCAGCACGAGGACAGCGCGGAGGGACGAGCAGTACTTC. It is translated as CASSTRTARRDEQYF.

This clonotype has a handful of counts. The chain uses TRBV6-1 and TRBJ1-5; D perhaps matches TRBD1 (5 bases). Trimming left V 4 bases short and J 4 bases short, with 11 bases between. Germline V gene sequence: CDR1 MNHNS, CDR2 SASEGT. The CDR3 is 14 residues long. CDR3 protein: CASSAAGPNQPQHF. The CDR3 DNA sequence: TGTGCCAGCAGTGCGGCAGGGCCAAATCAGCCCCAGCATTTT.

In this sample, this clonotype turned up many times. The rearrangement joins TRBV29-1 to TRBJ1-1; perhaps TRBD1 as D (6 bases). Germline V gene lookup returns CDR1 SQVTM and CDR2 ANQGSEA. Trimming cost V 3 bases and J 7 bases, with 9 bases left between them. The length of the CDR3 is 11 residues. CDR3 nucleotide sequence: TGCAGCGTTGAGACAGGCAATGAAGCTTTCTTT. This encodes CSVETGNEAFF.

This clonotype came up once. The chain combines TRBV7-3 with TRBJ2-3, with 9 bases matching TRBD1. The CDR3 totals 15 residues. Trimming at V came to 2 bases and at J to 6 bases, leaving 6 bases not matched to a gene. Germline V gene lookup returns CDR1 SGHTA and CDR2 FQGTGA. The CDR3 is CASSLFGQGSDTQYF. The CDR3 DNA reads as TGTGCCAGCAGCTTATTCGGACAGGGGTCGGATACGCAGTATTTT.

The sample holds a few counts of this clonotype. The rearrangement links TRBV7-2 to TRBJ1-6; 9 bases line up with TRBD1. Trimming removed 7 bases from V and 7 bases from J; junction bases left unmatched: 8. The CDR3 covers 15 residues. Looked up from germline, CDR1 is SGHTA and CDR2 is FQGNSA. CDR3 residues: CASTNSGTGNSPLHF. DNA of the CDR3: TGTGCCAGCACCAACTCCGGGACAGGGAATTCACCCCTCCACTTT.

This clonotype was found many times. The chain recombines TRBV21-1 with TRBJ2-7; the table's D call of TRBD1 was not tested on the DNA. TRBV21-1 is tagged as a pseudogene. CDR3 length equals 12 residues. CDR3 residues: CASSKGQNEQYF. The CDR3 DNA reads as TGTGCCAGCAGCAAAGGACAGAACGAGCAGTACTTC.

With regard to this clonotype: A clone one base away is much larger, so this may be a read error. The genes are TRBV6-6 and TRBJ2-7, with D unresolved. The CDR3 has 11 residues. Germline V gene sequence: CDR1 MNHNY, CDR2 SVGAGI (reference sequence). Trimming removed 4 bases at V and 12 bases at J, with 13 bases between. CDR3 sequence: CASSSGQTRYF. CDR3 in DNA: TGTGCCAGCAGTTCCGGCCAGACGCGGTACTTC.

The chain has TRBV19 and TRBJ1-5; possibly TRBD1 for D (5 bases). CDR1 is LNHDA, CDR2 SQIVND, per germline (reference sequence). The CDR3 totals 15 residues. Trimming removed 6 bases from V and 4 bases from J, with 16 bases in between. The CDR3 DNA reads as TGTGCCAGTAGCCATAGGGGCGGCCCAAATCAGCCCCAGCATTTT. This codes for CASSHRGGPNQPQHF.